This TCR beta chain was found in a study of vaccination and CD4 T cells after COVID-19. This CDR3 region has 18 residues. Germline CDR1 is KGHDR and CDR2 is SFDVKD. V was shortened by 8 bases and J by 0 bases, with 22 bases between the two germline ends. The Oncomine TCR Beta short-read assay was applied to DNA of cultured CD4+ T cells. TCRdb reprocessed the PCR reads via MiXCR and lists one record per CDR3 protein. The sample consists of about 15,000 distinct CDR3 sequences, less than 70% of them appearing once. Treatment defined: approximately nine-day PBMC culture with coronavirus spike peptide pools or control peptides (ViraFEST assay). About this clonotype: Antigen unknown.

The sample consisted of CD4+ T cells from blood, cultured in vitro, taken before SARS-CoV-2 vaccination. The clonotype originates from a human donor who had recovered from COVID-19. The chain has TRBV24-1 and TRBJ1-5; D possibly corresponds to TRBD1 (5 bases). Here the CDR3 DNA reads TGTGCCACCACCTGCCTCCAGCAGGGCCTAGTTAGCAATCAGCCCCAGCATTTT. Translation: CATTCLQQGLVSNQPQHF.